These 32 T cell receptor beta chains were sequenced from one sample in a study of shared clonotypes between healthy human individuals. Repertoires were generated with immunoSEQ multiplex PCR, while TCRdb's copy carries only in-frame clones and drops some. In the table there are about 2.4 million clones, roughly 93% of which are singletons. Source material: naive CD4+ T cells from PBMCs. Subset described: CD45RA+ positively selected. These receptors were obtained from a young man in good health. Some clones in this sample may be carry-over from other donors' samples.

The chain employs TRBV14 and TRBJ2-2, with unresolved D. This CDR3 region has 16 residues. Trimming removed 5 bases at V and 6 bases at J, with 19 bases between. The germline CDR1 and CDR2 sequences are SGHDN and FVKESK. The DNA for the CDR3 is TGTGCCAGCAGCAAACTCAGGACCGCGCTAGCCGGGGAGCTGTTTTTT. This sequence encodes CASSKLRTALAGELFF.

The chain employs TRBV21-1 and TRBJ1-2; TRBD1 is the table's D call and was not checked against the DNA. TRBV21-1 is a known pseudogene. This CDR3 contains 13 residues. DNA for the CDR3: TGTGCCAGCAGCCCTCTACAGGCCTATGGCTACACCTTC. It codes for CASSPLQAYGYTF.

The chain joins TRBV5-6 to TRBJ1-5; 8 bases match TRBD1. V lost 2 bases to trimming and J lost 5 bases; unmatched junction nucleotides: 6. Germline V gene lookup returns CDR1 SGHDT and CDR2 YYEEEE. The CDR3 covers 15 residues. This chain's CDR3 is CASSFYNRGDQPQHF. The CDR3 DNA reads TGTGCCAGCAGCTTTTATAACAGGGGGGATCAGCCCCAGCATTTT.

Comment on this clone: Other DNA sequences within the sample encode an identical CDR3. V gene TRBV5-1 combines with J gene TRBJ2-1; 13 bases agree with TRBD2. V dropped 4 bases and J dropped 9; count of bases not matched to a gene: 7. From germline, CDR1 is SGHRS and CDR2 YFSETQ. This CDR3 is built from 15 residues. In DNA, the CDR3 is TGCGCCAGCAGCAGAGGACTAGCGGGAGTGGTTGAGCAGTTCTTC. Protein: CASSRGLAGVVEQFF.

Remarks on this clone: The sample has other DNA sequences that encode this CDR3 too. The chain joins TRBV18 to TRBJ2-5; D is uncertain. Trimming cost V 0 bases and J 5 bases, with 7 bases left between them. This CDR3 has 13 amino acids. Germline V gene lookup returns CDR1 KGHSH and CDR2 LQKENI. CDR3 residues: CASSPPTRETQYF. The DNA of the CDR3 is TGTGCCAGCTCACCACCTACAAGGGAGACCCAGTACTTC.

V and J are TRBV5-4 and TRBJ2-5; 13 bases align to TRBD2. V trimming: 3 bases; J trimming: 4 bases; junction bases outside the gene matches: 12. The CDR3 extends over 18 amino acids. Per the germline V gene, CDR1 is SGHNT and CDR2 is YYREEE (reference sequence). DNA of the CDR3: TGTGCCAGCAGCTCTCCTCCTGGGACTAGCGGGATTGGAGAGACCCAGTACTTC. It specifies CASSSPPGTSGIGETQYF. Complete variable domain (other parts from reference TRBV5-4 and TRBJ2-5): ETGVTQSPTHLIKTRGQQVTLRCSSQSGHNTVSWYQQALGQGPQFIFQYYREEENGRGNFPPRFSGLQFPNYSSELNVNALELDDSALYLCASSSPPGTSGIGETQYFGPGTRLLVL.

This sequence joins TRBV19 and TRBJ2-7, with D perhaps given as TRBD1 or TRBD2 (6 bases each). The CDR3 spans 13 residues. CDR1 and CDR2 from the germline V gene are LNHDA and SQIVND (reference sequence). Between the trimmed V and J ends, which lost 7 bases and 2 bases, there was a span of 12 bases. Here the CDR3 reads CASNRGPAYEQYF. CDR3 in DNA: TGTGCCAGTAACCGGGGGCCAGCCTACGAGCAGTACTTC.

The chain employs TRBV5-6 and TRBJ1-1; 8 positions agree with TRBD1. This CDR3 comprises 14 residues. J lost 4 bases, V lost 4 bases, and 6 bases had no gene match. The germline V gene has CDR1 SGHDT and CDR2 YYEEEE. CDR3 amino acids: CASSLNRGTTEAFF. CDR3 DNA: TGTGCCAGCAGCCTCAACAGGGGGACCACTGAAGCTTTCTTT.

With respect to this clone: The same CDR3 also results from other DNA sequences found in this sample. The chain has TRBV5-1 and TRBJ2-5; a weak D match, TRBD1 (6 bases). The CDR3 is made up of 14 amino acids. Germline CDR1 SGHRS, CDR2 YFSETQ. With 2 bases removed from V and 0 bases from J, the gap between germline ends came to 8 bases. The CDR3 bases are TGCGCCAGCAGCTTACAGGGCAACCAAGAGACCCAGTACTTC. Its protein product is CASSLQGNQETQYF.

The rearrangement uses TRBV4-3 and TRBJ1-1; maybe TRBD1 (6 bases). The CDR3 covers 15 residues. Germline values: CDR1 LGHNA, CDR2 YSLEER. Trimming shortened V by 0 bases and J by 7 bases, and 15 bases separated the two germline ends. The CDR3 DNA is TGCGCCAGCAGCCAAGATTGGAGGGGGAGTGATGAAGCTTTCTTT. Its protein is CASSQDWRGSDEAFF.

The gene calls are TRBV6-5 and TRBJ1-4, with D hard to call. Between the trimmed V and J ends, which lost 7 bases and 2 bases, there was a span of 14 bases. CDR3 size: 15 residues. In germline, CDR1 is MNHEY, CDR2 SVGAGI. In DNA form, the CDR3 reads TGTGCCAGCACTCGCTTGGGCAGTACTAATGAAAAACTGTTTTTT. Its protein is CASTRLGSTNEKLFF.

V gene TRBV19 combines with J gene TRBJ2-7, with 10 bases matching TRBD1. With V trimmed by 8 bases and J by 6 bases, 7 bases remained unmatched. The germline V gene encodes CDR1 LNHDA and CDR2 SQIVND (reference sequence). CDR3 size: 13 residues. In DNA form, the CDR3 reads TGTGCCAGTGGACAGGGGGAACAGGGCGAGCAGTACTTC. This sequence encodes CASGQGEQGEQYF.

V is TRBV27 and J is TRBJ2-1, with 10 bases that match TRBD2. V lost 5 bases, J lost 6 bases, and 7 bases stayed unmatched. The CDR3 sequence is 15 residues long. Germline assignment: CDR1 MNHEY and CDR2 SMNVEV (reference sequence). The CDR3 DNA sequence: TGTGCCAGCAGTCCTCTAGCGGGAGCGGGCAATGAGCAGTTCTTC. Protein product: CASSPLAGAGNEQFF.

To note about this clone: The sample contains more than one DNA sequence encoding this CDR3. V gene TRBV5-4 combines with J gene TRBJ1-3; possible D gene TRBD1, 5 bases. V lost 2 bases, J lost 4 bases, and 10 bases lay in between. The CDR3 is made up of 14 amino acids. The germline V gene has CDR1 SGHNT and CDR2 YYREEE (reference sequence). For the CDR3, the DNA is TGTGCCAGCAGCTTACGGGGCTCCGGAAACACCATATATTTT. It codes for CASSLRGSGNTIYF.

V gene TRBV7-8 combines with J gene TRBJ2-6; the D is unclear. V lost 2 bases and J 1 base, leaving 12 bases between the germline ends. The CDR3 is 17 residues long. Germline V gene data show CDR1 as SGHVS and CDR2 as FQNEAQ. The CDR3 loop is CASSLRNRLSGANVLTF. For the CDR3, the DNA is TGTGCCAGCAGCTTACGAAATCGCCTATCTGGGGCCAACGTCCTGACTTTC.

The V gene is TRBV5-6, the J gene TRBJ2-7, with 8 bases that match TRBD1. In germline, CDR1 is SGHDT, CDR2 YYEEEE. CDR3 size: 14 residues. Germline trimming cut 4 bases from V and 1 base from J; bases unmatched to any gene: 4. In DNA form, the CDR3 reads TGTGCCAGCAGCCGGGACAGGCGTTCCTACGAGCAGTACTTC. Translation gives CASSRDRRSYEQYF.

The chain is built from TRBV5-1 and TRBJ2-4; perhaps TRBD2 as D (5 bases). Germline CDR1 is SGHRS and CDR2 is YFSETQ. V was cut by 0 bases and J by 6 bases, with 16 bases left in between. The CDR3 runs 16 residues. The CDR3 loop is CASSLGGNSRGNIQYF. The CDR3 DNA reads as TGCGCCAGCAGCTTGGGCGGTAATAGCCGGGGAAACATTCAGTACTTC.

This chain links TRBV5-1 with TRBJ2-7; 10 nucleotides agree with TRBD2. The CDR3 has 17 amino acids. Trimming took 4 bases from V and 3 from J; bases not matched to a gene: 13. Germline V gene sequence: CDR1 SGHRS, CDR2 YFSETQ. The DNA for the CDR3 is TGCGCCAGCAGCCCGGCCGGTAGCGGGAGGCCCTTCTACGAGCAGTACTTC. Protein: CASSPAGSGRPFYEQYF.

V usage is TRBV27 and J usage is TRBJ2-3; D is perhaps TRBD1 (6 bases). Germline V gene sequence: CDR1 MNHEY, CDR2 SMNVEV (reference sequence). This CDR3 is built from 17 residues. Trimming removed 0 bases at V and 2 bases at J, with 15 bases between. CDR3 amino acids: CASSLSGRGFDTDTQYF. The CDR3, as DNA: TGTGCCAGCAGTTTATCGGGCAGGGGATTTGACACAGATACGCAGTATTTT.

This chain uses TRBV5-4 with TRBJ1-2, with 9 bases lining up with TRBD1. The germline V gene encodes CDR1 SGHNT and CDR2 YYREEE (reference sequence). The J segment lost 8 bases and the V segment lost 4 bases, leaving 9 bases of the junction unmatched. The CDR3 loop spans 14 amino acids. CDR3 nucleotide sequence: TGTGCCAGCAGCGTGGGGACAGGGAAGGAAGGCTACACCTTC. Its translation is CASSVGTGKEGYTF.

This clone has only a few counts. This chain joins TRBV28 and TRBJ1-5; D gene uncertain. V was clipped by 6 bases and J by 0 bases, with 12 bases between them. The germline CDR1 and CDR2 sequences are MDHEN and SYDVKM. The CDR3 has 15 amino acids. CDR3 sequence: CASSPWGGSNQPQHF. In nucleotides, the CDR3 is TGTGCCAGCAGCCCTTGGGGTGGTAGCAATCAGCCCCAGCATTTT. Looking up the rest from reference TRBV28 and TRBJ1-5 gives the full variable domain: DVKVTQSSRYLVKRTGEKVFLECVQDMDHENMFWYRQDPGLGLRLIYFSYDVKMKEKGDIPEGYSVSREKKERFSLILESASTNQTSMYLCASSPWGGSNQPQHFGDGTRLSIL.

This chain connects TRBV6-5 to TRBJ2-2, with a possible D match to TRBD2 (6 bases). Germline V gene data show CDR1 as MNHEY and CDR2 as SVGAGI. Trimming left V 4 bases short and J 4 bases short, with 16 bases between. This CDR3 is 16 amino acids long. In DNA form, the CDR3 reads TGTGCCAGCAGTTTAGTGGGCTGGGGAGGCACCGGGGAGCTGTTTTTT. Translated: CASSLVGWGGTGELFF.

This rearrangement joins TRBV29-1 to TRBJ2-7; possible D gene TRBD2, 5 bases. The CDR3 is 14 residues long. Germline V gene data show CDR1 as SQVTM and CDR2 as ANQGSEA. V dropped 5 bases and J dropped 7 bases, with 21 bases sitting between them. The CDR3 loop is CSVLAPLSAKEQYF. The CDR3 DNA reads TGCAGCGTTCTAGCCCCCCTCTCTGCTAAGGAGCAGTACTTC.

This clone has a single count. CDR3 sequence: CAGEEGQPRTEAFF. The CDR3 DNA reads TGTGCCGGGGAAGAGGGACAGCCTCGCACTGAAGCTTTCTTT. V gene TRBV21-1 combines with J gene TRBJ1-1; whether TRBD1, the table's D call, matches the DNA was not checked. TRBV21-1 is shown as a pseudogene. This CDR3 is 14 amino acids long.

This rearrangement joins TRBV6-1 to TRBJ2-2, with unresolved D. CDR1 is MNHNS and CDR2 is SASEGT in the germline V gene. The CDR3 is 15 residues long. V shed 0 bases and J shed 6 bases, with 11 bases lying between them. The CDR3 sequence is CASSEAYGFAGELFF. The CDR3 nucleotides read TGTGCCAGCAGTGAAGCTTATGGGTTCGCCGGGGAGCTGTTTTTT.

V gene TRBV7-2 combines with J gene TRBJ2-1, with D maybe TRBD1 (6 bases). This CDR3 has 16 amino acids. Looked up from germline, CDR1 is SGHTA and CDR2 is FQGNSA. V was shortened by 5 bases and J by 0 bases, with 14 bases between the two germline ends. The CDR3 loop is CASSPQGPHSYNEQFF. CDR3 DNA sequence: TGTGCCAGCAGCCCACAGGGACCCCACTCCTACAATGAGCAGTTCTTC.

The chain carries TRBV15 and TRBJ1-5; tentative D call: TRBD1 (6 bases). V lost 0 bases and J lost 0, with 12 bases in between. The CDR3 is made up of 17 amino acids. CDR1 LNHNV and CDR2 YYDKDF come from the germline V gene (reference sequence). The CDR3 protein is CATSRDPGTPSNQPQHF. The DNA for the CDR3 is TGTGCCACCAGCAGAGATCCTGGGACACCTAGCAATCAGCCCCAGCATTTT.

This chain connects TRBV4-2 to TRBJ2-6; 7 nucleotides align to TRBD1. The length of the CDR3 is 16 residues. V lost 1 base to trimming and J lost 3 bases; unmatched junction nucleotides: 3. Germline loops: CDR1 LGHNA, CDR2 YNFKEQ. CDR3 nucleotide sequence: TGTGCCAGCAGCCAAGGGAACAGGGGTGGGGCCAACGTCCTGACTTTC. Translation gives CASSQGNRGGANVLTF.

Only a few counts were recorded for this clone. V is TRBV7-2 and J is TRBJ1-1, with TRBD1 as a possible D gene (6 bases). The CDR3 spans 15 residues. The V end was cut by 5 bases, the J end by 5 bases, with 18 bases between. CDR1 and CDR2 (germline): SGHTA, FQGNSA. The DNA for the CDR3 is TGTGCCAGCAGCCAAACCGCCCAAGGGGGGACTGAAGCTTTCTTT. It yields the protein CASSQTAQGGTEAFF. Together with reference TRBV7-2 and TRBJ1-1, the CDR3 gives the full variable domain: GAGVSQSPSNKVTEKGKDVELRCDPISGHTALYWYRQSLGQGLEFLIYFQGNSAPDKSGLPSDRFSAERTGGSVSTLTIQRTQQEDSAVYLCASSQTAQGGTEAFFGQGTRLTVV.

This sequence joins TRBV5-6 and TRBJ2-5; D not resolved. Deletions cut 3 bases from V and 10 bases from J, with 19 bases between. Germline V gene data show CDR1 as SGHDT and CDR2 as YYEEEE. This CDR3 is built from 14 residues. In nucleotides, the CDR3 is TGTGCCAGCAGCTCTTCTCCTTCGAATGGGGACCAGTACTTC. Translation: CASSSSPSNGDQYF. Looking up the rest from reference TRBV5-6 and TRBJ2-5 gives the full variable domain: DAGVTQSPTHLIKTRGQQVTLRCSPKSGHDTVSWYQQALGQGPQFIFQYYEEEERQRGNFPDRFSGHQFPNYSSELNVNALLLGDSALYLCASSSSPSNGDQYFGPGTRLLVL.

The CDR3 spells CASSPAGLVGNEQFF. Written as DNA, the CDR3 is TGCGCCAGCAGCCCGGCGGGACTAGTCGGCAATGAGCAGTTCTTC. This chain connects TRBV5-1 to TRBJ2-1; 8 bases agree with TRBD2. CDR3 length equals 15 residues. Germline loops: CDR1 SGHRS, CDR2 YFSETQ. Trimming at V came to 4 bases and at J to 6 bases, leaving 9 bases not matched to a gene. The full variable domain, with the rest looked up from reference TRBV5-1 and TRBJ2-1, is KAGVTQTPRYLIKTRGQQVTLSCSPISGHRSVSWYQQTPGQGLQFLFEYFSETQRNKGNFPGRFSGRQFSNSRSEMNVSTLELGDSALYLCASSPAGLVGNEQFFGPGTRLTVL.

This CDR3 reads CASSLITGGLNQPQHF. For the CDR3, the DNA is TGTGCCAGCAGTTTGATCACGGGGGGGTTGAATCAGCCCCAGCATTTT. J is TRBJ1-5 and V is TRBV28, with D tentatively TRBD1 (5 bases). Trimming took 3 bases from V and 4 from J, leaving 16 bases between them. This CDR3 region has 16 residues. CDR1 is MDHEN and CDR2 is SYDVKM in the germline V gene.